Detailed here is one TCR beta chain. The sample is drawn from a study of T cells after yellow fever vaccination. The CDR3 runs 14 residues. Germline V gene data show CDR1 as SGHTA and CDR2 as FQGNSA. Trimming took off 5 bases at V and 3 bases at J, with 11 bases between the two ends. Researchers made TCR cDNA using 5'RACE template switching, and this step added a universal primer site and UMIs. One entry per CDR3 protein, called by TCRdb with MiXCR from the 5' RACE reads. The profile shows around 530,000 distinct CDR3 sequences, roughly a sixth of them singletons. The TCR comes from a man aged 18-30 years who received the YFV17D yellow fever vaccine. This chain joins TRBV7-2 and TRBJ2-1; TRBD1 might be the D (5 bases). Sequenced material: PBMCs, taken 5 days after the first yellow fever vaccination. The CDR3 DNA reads TGTGCCAGCAGCGGGGCGACATTCTACAATGAGCAGTTCTTC. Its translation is CASSGATFYNEQFF.